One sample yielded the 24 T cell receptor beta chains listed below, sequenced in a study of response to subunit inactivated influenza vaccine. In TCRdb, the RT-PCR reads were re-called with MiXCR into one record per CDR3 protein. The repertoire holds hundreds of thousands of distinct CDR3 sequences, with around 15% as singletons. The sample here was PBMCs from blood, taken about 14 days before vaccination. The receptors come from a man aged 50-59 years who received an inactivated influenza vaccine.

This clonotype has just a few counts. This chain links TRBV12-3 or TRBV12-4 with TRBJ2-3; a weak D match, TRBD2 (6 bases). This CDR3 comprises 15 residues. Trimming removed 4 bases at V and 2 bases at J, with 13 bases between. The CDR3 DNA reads TGTGCCAGCAGTTGGGGCGGGACCACCACAGATACGCAGTATTTT. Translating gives CASSWGGTTTDTQYF.

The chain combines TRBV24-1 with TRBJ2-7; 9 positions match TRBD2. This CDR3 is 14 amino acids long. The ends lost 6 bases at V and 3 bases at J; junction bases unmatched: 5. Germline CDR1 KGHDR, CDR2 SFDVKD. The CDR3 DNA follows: TGTGCCACCAGTAGCGGGAGGAATGGCTACGAGCAGTACTTC. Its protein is CATSSGRNGYEQYF.

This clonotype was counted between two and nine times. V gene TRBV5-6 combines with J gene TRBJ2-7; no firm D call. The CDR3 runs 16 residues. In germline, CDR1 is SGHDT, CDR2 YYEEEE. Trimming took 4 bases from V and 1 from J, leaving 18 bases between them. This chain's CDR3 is CASSNTWWSGSYEQYF. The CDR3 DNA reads TGTGCCAGCAGCAACACGTGGTGGTCTGGGTCCTACGAGCAGTACTTC.

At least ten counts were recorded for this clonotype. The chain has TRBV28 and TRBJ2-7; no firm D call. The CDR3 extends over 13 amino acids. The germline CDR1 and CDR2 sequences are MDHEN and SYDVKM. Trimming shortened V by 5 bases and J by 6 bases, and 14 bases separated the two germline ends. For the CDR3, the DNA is TGTGCCAGCAGTCGGGCCGGCCCTACCGAGCAGTACTTC. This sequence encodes CASSRAGPTEQYF.

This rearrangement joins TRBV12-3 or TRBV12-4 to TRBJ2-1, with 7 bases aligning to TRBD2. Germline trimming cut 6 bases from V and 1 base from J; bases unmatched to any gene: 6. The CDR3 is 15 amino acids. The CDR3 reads CASRPLAKSYNEQFF. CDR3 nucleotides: TGTGCCAGCAGGCCACTAGCGAAATCCTACAATGAGCAGTTCTTC.

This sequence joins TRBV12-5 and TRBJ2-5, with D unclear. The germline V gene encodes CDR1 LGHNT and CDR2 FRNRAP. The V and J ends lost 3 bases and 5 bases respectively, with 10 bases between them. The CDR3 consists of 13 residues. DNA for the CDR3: TGTGCTAGTGGTTTTGGCGTGGGTGAGACCCAGTACTTC. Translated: CASGFGVGETQYF.

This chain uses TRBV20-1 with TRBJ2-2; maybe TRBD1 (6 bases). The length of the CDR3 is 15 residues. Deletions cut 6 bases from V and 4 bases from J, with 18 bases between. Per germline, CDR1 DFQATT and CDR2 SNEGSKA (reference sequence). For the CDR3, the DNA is TGCAGTGCCTCTACAGGGCTAAGAGGCACCGGGGAGCTGTTTTTT. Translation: CSASTGLRGTGELFF.

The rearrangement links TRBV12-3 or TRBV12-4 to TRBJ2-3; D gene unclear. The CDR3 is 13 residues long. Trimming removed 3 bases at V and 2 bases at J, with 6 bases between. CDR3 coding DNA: TGTGCCAGCAGTTTCCAGGACACAGATACGCAGTATTTT. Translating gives CASSFQDTDTQYF.

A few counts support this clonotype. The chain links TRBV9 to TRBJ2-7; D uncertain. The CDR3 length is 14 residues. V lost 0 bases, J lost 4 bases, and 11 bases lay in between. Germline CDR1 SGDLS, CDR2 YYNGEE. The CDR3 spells CASSVGPGDYEQYF. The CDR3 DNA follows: TGTGCCAGCAGCGTAGGCCCAGGCGATTACGAGCAGTACTTC.

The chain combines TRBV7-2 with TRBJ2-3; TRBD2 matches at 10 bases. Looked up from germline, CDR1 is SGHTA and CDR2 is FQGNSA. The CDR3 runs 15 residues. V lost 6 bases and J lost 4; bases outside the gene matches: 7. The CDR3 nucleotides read TGTGCCAGCAGTCGAGCGGGGGGGCCGGCAGATACGCAGTATTTT. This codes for CASSRAGGPADTQYF.

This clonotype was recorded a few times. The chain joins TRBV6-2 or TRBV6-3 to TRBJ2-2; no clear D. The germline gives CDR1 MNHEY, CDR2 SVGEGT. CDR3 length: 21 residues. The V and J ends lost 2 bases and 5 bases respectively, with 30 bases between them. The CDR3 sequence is CASSYVKSDIRLGIRTGELFF. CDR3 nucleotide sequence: TGTGCCAGCAGTTACGTAAAATCTGACATTCGCTTGGGGATTCGAACCGGGGAGCTGTTTTTT.

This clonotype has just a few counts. CDR3 sequence reads: CASSEVLVGEQFF. CDR3 nucleotide sequence: TGTGCCAGCAGTGAAGTCCTGGTGGGTGAGCAGTTCTTC. This sequence joins TRBV2 and TRBJ2-1; no definite D call. The germline V gene has CDR1 SNHLY and CDR2 FYNNEI. With 1 base removed from V and 9 bases from J, the gap between germline ends came to 10 bases. The CDR3 runs 13 residues. Full variable domain (outside the CDR3, taken from reference TRBV2 and TRBJ2-1): EPEVTQTPSHQVTQMGQEVILRCVPISNHLYFYWYRQILGQKVEFLVSFYNNEISEKSEIFDDQFSVERPDGSNFTLKIRSTKLEDSAMYFCASSEVLVGEQFFGPGTRLTVL.

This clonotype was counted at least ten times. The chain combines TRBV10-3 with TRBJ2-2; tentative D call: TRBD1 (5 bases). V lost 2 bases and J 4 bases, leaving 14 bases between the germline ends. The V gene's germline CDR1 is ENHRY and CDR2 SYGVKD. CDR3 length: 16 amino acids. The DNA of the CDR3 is TGTGCCATCAGTGAGGCCCCAGGGATGCGCACCGGGGAGCTGTTTTTT. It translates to CAISEAPGMRTGELFF.

CDR3 loop: CASERNTEAFF. The DNA of the CDR3 is TGTGCCAGCGAACGGAACACTGAAGCTTTCTTT. This chain joins TRBV28 and TRBJ1-1; D is unresolved. The CDR3 has 11 amino acids. Germline V gene sequence: CDR1 MDHEN, CDR2 SYDVKM. V lost 8 bases to trimming and J lost 1 base, with 5 bases between them. Together with reference TRBV28 and TRBJ1-1, the CDR3 gives the full variable domain: DVKVTQSSRYLVKRTGEKVFLECVQDMDHENMFWYRQDPGLGLRLIYFSYDVKMKEKGDIPEGYSVSREKKERFSLILESASTNQTSMYLCASERNTEAFFGQGTRLTVV.

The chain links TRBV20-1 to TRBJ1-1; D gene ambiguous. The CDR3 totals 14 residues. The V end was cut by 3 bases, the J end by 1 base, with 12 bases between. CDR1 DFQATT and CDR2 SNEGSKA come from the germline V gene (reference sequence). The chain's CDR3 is CSASLRTRNTEAFF. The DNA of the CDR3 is TGCAGTGCTAGTTTGAGGACCAGGAACACTGAAGCTTTCTTT.

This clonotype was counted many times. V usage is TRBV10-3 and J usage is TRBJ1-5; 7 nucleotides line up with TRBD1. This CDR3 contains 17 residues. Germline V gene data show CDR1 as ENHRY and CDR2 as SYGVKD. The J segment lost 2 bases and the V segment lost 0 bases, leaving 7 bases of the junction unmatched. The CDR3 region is CAISESIGGGGNQPQHF. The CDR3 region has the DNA TGTGCCATCAGTGAGTCGATAGGGGGCGGCGGCAATCAGCCCCAGCATTTT.

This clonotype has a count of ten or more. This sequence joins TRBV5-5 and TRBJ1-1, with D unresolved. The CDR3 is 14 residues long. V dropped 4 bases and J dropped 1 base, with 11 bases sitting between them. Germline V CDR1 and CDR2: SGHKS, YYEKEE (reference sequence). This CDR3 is CASSITVTNTEAFF. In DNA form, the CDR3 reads TGTGCCAGCAGCATAACAGTGACGAACACTGAAGCTTTCTTT.

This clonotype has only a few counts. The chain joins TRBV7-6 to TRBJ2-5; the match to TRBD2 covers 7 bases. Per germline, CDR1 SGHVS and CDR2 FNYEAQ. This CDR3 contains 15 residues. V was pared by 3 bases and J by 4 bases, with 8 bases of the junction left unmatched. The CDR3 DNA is TGTGCCAGCAGCTTTGGGCTAGCGGTGGGAGAGACCCAGTACTTC. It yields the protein CASSFGLAVGETQYF. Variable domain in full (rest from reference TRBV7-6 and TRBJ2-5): GAGVSQSPRYKVTKRGQDVALRCDPISGHVSLYWYRQALGQGPEFLTYFNYEAQQDKSGLPNDRFSAERPEGSISTLTIQRTEQRDSAMYRCASSFGLAVGETQYFGPGTRLLVL.

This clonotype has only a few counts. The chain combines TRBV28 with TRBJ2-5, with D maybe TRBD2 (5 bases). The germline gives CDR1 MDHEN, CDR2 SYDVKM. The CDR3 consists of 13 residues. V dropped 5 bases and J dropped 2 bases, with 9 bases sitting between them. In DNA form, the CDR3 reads TGTGCCAGCAGTATACCGGGACAAGAGACCCAGTACTTC. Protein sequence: CASSIPGQETQYF.

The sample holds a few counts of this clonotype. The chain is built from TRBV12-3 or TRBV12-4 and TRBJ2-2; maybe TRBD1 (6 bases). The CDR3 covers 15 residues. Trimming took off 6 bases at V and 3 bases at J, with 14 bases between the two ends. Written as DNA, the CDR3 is TGTGCCAGCAGAACGCCCTACAGGGACACCGGGGAGCTGTTTTTT. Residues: CASRTPYRDTGELFF.

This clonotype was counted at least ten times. The CDR3 is CASSKGQGANQPQHF. The DNA for the CDR3 is TGTGCCAGCAGTAAGGGACAGGGTGCAAATCAGCCCCAGCATTTT. This chain uses TRBV12-3 or TRBV12-4 with TRBJ1-5, with TRBD1 matching 9 bases. The CDR3 covers 15 residues. The ends lost 5 bases at V and 4 bases at J; junction bases unmatched: 6.

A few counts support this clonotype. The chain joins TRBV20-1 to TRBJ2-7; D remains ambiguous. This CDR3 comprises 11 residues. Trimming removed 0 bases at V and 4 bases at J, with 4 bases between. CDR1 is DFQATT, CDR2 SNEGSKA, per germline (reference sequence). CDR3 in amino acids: CSAREVYEQYF. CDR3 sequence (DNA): TGCAGTGCTAGAGAGGTTTACGAGCAGTACTTC.

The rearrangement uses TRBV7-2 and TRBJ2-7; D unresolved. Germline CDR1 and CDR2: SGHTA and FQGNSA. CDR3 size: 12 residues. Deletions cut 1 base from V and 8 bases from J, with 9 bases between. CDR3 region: CASSLEVGKQYF. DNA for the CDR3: TGTGCCAGCAGCTTAGAAGTGGGAAAGCAGTACTTC.

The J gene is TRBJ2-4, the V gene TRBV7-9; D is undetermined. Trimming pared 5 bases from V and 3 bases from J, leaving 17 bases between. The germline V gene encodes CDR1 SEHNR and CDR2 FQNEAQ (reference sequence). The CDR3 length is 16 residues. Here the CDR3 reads CASSPPSGTGKNIQYF. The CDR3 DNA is TGTGCCAGCAGCCCTCCATCCGGAACGGGCAAAAACATTCAGTACTTC.